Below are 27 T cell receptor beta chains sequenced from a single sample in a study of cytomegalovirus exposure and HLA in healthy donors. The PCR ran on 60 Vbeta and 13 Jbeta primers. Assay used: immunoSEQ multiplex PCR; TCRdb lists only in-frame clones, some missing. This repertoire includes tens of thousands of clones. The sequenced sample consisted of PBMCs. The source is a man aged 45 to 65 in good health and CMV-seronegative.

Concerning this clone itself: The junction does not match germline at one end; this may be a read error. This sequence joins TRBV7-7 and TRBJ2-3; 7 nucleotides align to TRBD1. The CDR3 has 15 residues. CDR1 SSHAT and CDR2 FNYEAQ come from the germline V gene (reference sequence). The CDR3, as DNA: TGTGCTAGCAGCCCTACAGGGGCGAGTACAGATACGCAGTATTTT. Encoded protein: CASSPTGASTDTQYF.

CDR3 region: CASSEVGGTEAFF. The CDR3 bases are TGTGCCAGCAGTGAAGTGGGGGGCACTGAAGCTTTCTTT. The chain combines TRBV6-1 with TRBJ1-1; D may be TRBD1 (5 bases). Germline V gene lookup returns CDR1 MNHNS and CDR2 SASEGT. Trimming took off 1 base at V and 4 bases at J, with 7 bases between the two ends. The CDR3 runs to 13 residues.

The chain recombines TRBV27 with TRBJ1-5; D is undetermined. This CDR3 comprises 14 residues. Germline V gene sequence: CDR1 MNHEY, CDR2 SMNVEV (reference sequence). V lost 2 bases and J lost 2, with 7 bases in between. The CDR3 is CASSLLNGNQPQHF. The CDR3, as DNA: TGTGCCAGCAGTTTACTTAATGGCAATCAGCCCCAGCATTTT.

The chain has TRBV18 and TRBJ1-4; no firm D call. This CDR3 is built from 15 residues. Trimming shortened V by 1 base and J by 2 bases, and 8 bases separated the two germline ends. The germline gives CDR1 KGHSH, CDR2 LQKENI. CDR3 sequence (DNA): TGTGCCAGCTCACCACAACTAGGGACTAATGAAAAACTGTTTTTT. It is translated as CASSPQLGTNEKLFF.

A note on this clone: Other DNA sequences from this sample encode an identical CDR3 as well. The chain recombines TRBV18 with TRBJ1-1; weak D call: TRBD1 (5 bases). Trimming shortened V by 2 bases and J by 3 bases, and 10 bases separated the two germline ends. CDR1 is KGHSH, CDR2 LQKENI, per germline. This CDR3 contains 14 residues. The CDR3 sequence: CASSPRGRDTEAFF. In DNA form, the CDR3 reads TGTGCCAGCTCACCAAGGGGTCGAGACACTGAAGCTTTCTTT.

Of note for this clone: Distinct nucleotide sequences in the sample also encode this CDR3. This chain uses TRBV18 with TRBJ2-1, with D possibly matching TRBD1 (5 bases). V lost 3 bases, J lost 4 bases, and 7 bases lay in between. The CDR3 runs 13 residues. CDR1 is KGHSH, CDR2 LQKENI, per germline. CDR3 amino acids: CASSPGQYNEQFF. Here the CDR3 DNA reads TGTGCCAGCTCACCTGGACAATACAATGAGCAGTTCTTC.

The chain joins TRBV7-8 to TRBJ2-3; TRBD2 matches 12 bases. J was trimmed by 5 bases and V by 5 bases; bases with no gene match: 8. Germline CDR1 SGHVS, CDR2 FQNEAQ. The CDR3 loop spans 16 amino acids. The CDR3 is CASSALLAGGRDTQYF. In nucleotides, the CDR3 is TGTGCCAGCAGCGCCCTGCTAGCGGGGGGGCGAGATACGCAGTATTTT.

DNA of the CDR3: TGTGCAAGTCGCTCTAGGCCGGGACAGGGGGCCTGGAGCAATCAGCCCCAGCATTTT. Protein: CASRSRPGQGAWSNQPQHF. The rearrangement uses TRBV12-2 and TRBJ1-5; TRBD1 reflects the table's D call only, with no check against the DNA. TRBV12-2 is an annotated pseudogene. CDR3 length: 19 amino acids.

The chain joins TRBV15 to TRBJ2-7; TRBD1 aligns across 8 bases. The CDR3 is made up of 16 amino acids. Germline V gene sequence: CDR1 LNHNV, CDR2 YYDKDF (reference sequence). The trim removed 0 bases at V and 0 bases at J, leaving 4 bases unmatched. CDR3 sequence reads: CATSRDGTGSSYEQYF. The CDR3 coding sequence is TGTGCCACCAGCAGAGATGGGACAGGTAGCTCCTACGAGCAGTACTTC.

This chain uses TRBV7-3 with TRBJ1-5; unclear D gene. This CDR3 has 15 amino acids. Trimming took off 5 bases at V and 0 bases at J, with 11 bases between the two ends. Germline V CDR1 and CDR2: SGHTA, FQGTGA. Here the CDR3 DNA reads TGTGCCAGCAGCCGAGTTACTTATAGCAATCAGCCCCAGCATTTT. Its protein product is CASSRVTYSNQPQHF.

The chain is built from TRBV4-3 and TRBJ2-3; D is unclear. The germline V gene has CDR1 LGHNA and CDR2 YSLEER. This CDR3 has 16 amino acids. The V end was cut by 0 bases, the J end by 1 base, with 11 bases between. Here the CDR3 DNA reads TGCGCCAGCAGCCAAGAGCCACCCCGGGGCACAGATACGCAGTATTTT. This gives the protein CASSQEPPRGTDTQYF.

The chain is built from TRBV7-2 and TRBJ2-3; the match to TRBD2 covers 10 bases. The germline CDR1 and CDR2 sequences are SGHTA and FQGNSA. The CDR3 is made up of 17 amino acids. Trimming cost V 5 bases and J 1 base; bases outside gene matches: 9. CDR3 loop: CASSPQRGGDGTDTQYF. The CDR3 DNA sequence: TGTGCCAGCAGCCCACAGCGGGGGGGCGATGGCACAGATACGCAGTATTTT.

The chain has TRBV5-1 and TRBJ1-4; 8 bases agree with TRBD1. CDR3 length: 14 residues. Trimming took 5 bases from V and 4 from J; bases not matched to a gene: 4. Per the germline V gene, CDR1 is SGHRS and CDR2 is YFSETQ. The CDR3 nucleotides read TGCGCCAGCAGTCAGGGACAGGTTAATGAAAAACTGTTTTTT. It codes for CASSQGQVNEKLFF.

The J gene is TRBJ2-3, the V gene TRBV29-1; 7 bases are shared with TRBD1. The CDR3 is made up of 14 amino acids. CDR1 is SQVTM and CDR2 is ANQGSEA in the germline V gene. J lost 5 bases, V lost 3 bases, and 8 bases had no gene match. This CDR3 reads CSVEGRQGVDTQYF. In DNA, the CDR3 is TGCAGCGTTGAGGGAAGACAGGGCGTAGATACGCAGTATTTT.

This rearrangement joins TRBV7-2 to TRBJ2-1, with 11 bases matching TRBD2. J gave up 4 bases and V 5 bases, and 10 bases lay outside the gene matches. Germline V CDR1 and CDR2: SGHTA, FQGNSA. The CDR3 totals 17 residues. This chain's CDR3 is CASSPSHLAGGYNEQFF. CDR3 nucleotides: TGTGCCAGCAGCCCGAGTCACTTAGCGGGGGGGTACAATGAGCAGTTCTTC.

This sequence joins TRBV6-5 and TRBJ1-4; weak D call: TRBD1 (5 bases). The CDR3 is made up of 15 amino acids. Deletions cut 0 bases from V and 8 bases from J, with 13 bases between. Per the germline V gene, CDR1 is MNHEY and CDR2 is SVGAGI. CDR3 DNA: TGTGCCAGCAGTTACTCGAGCAGGTCAGGGGAAAAACTGTTTTTT. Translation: CASSYSSRSGEKLFF.

CDR3 sequence reads: CASSQEDLRVNEKLFF. CDR3 nucleotide sequence: TGCGCCAGCAGCCAAGAAGATCTTCGGGTTAATGAAAAACTGTTTTTT. The J gene is TRBJ1-4, the V gene TRBV4-3; unclear D gene. CDR1 is LGHNA and CDR2 is YSLEER in the germline V gene. CDR3 length: 16 amino acids. The ends were cut back, 0 bases at V and 4 bases at J, with 12 bases in the middle.

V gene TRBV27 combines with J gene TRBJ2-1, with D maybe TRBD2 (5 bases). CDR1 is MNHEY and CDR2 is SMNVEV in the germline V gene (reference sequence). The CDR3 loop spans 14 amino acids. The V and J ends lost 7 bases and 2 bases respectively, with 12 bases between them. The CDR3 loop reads CASMVIGTYNEQFF. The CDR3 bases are TGTGCCAGCATGGTCATCGGGACCTACAATGAGCAGTTCTTC.

The CDR3 loop reads CASSQDGLAGGLAKNIQYF. The DNA of the CDR3 is TGTGCCAGCAGCCAAGATGGACTAGCGGGGGGACTAGCCAAAAACATTCAGTACTTC. The rearrangement links TRBV4-2 to TRBJ2-4; 14 bases are a match to TRBD2. The CDR3 is made up of 19 amino acids. V lost 0 bases, J lost 0 bases, and 4 bases stayed unmatched. From germline, CDR1 is LGHNA and CDR2 YNFKEQ.

The CDR3 DNA sequence: TGTGCCAGCAGCTTGTCGCAGACGAACACCGGGGAGCTGTTTTTT. This translates into CASSLSQTNTGELFF. This chain joins TRBV7-3 and TRBJ2-2; no firm D call. This CDR3 has 15 residues. Germline V gene lookup returns CDR1 SGHTA and CDR2 FQGTGA. Trimming left V 3 bases short and J 0 bases short, with 8 bases between.

The CDR3 reads CASSYSLGQSYEQYF. The CDR3 nucleotides are TGTGCCAGCAGTTACTCGCTAGGACAGTCCTACGAGCAGTACTTC. J is TRBJ2-7 and V is TRBV6-6; D might be TRBD1 (6 bases). Trimming cost V 0 bases and J 1 base, with 10 bases left between them. The germline V gene has CDR1 MNHNY and CDR2 SVGAGI (reference sequence). The CDR3 is 15 amino acids.

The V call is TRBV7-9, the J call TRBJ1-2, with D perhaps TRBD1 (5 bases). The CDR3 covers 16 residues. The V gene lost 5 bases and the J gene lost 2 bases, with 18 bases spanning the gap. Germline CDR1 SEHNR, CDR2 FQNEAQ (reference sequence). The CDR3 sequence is CASSHSSEGRNYGYTF. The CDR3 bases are TGTGCCAGCAGCCACAGCTCGGAGGGGCGAAACTATGGCTACACCTTC.

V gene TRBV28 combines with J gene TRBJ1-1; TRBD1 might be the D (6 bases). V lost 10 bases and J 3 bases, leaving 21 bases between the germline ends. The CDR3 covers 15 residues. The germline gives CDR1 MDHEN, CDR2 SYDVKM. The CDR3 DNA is TGTGCCACCCTTCGGGGGGGCCGGAGGGACACTGAAGCTTTCTTT. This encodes CATLRGGRRDTEAFF. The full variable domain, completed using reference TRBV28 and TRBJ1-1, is DVKVTQSSRYLVKRTGEKVFLECVQDMDHENMFWYRQDPGLGLRLIYFSYDVKMKEKGDIPEGYSVSREKKERFSLILESASTNQTSMYLCATLRGGRRDTEAFFGQGTRLTVV.

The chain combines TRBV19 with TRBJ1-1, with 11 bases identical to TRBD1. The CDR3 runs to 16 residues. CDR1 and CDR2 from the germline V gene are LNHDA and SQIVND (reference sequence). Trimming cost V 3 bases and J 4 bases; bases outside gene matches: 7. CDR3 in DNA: TGTGCCAGTAGTATTGGTTGGACAGGGGGCCTCACTGAAGCTTTCTTT. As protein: CASSIGWTGGLTEAFF.

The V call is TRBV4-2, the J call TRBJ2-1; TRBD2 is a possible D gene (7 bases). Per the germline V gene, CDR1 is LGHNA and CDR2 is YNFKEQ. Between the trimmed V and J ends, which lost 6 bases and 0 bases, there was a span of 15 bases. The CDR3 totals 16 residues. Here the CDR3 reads CASRSPGGPSYNEQFF. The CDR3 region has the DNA TGTGCCAGCAGGTCCCCGGGGGGCCCCTCCTACAATGAGCAGTTCTTC.

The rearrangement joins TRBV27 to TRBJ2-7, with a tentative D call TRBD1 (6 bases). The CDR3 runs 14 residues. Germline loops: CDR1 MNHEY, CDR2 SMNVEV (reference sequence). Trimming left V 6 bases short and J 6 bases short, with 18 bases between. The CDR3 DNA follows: TGTGCCAGCAGGGGGACACGCCAGGGCTTCGAGCAGTACTTC. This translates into CASRGTRQGFEQYF.

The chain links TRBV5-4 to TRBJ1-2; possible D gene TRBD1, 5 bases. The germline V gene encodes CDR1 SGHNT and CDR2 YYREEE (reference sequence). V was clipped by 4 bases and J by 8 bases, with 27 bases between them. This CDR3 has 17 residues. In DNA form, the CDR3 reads TGTGCCAGCAGCCGTACAGGAGCCTCCCACCCGCCTGGAGGCTACACCTTC. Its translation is CASSRTGASHPPGGYTF.